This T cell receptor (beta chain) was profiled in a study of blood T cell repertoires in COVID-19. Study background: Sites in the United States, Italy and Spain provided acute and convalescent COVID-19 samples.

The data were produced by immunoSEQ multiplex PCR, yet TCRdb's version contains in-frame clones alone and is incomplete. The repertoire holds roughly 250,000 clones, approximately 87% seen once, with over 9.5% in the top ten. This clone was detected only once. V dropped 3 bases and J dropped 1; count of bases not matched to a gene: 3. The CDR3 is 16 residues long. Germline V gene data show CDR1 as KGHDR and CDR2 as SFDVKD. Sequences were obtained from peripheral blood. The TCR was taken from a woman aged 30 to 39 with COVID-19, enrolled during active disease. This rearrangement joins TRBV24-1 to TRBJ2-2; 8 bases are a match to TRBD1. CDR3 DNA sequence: TGTGCCACCAGTGATGCGGACAGGGTGAACACCGGGGAGCTGTTTTTT. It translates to CATSDADRVNTGELFF.